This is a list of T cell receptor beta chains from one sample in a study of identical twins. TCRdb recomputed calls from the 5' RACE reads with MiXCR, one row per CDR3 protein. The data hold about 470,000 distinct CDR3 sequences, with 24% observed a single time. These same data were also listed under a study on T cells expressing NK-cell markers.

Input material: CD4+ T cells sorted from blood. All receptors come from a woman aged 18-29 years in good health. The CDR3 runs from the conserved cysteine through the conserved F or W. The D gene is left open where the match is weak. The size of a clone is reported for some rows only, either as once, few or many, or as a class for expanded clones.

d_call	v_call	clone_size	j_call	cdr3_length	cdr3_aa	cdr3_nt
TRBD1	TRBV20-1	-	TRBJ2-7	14	CSARGGQHSYEQYF	TGCAGTGCTAGAGGGGGACAGCACTCCTACGAGCAGTACTTC
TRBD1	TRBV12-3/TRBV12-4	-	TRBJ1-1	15	CASSRGGQVNTEAFF	TGTGCCAGCAGTCGAGGGGGACAGGTGAACACTGAAGCTTTCTTT
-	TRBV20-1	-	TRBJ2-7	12	CSASHEAYEQYF	TGCAGTGCTAGTCATGAGGCCTACGAGCAGTACTTC
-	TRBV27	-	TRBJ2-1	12	CASSPKGGGQFF	TGTGCCAGCAGTCCCAAGGGGGGAGGGCAGTTCTTC
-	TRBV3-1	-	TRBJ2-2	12	CASSPWGGELFF	TGTGCCAGCAGTCCCTGGGGCGGGGAGCTGTTTTTT
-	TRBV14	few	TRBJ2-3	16	CASSPSVIRSTDTQYF	TGTGCCAGCAGCCCTTCGGTAATCCGGTCCACAGATACGCAGTATTTT
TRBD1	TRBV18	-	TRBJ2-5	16	CASSSRDRNIEETQYF	TGTGCCAGCTCAAGCCGGGACAGGAATATTGAGGAGACCCAGTACTTC
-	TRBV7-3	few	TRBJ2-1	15	CASSLRPSRYNEQFF	TGTGCCAGCAGCTTAAGGCCTAGCCGGTACAATGAGCAGTTCTTC
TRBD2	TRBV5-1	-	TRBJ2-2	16	CASSLVVTSYTGELFF	TGCGCCAGCAGCTTGGTGGTGACTAGCTACACCGGGGAGCTGTTTTTT
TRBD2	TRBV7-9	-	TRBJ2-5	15	CASSPWAGGQETQYF	TGTGCCAGCAGCCCCTGGGCGGGAGGACAAGAGACCCAGTACTTC
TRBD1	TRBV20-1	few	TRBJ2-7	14	CSARDNRGIGEQYF	TGCAGTGCTAGAGACAACAGGGGAATAGGGGAGCAGTACTTC
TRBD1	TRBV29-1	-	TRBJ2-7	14	CSVVPGQTTYEQYF	TGCAGCGTTGTTCCGGGACAGACGACCTACGAGCAGTACTTC
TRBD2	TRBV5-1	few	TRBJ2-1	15	CASSLTERERSEQFF	TGCGCCAGCAGCTTGACTGAGCGGGAACGTAGTGAGCAGTTCTTC
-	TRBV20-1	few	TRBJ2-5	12	CSADRRVETQYF	TGCAGTGCCGATCGGAGGGTAGAGACCCAGTACTTC
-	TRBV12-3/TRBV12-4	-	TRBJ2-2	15	CASGYRERNTGELFF	TGTGCCAGCGGCTACAGGGAAAGGAACACCGGGGAGCTGTTTTTT
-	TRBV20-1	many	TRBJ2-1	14	CSAYSASSYNEQFF	TGCAGTGCTTATAGCGCCAGCTCCTACAATGAGCAGTTCTTC
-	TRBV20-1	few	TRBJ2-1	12	CSARPTIHEQFF	TGCAGTGCTAGGCCCACTATCCATGAGCAGTTCTTC
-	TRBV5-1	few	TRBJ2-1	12	CASSFRDSEQFF	TGCGCCAGCAGCTTCCGGGACTCCGAGCAGTTCTTC
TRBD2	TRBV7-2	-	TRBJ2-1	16	CASSPSLAGATNEQFF	TGTGCCAGCAGCCCTAGCTTAGCGGGAGCGACGAATGAGCAGTTCTTC
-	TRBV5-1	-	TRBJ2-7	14	CASSPGTGLYEQYF	TGCGCCAGCAGCCCGGGCACGGGGTTGTACGAGCAGTACTTC
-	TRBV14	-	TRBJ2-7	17	CASSPLHLSAATYEQYF	TGTGCCAGCAGCCCTCTCCATCTAAGCGCAGCAACCTACGAGCAGTACTTC
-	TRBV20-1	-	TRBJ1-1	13	CSARKDPNTEAFF	TGCAGTGCTAGAAAAGATCCGAACACTGAAGCTTTCTTT
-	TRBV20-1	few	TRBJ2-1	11	CSARTGSEQFF	TGCAGTGCTAGAACCGGTAGTGAGCAGTTCTTC
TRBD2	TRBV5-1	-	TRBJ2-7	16	CASSRIGTSGVYEQYF	TGCGCCAGCAGCCGGATCGGGACTAGCGGGGTCTACGAGCAGTACTTC
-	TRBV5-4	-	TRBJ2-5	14	CASSFNQGQETQYF	TGTGCCAGCAGCTTCAACCAGGGGCAAGAGACCCAGTACTTC
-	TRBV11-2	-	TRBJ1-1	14	CAVRRVLGSAEAFF	TGTGCCGTCCGGAGAGTTTTAGGTTCCGCTGAAGCTTTCTTT
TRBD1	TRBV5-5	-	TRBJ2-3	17	CASSRGQGALYRDTQYF	TGTGCCAGCAGCCGTGGACAGGGAGCCTTGTATCGGGATACGCAGTATTTT
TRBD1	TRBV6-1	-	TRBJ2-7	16	CASSPRAQGAISEQYF	TGTGCCAGCAGTCCCCGGGCACAGGGGGCAATTAGCGAGCAGTACTTC
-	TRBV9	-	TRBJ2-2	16	CASSVGPPWNTGELFF	TGTGCCAGCAGCGTGGGACCTCCTTGGAACACCGGGGAGCTGTTTTTT
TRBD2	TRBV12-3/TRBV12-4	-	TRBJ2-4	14	CASSPGGGSNIQYF	TGTGCCAGCAGTCCCGGGGGGGGCAGCAACATTCAGTACTTC
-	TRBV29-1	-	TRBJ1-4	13	CSVIIGGNEKLFF	TGCAGCGTGATCATAGGTGGTAATGAAAAACTGTTTTTT
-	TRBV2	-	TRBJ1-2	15	CASSTPQGRNYGYTF	TGTGCCAGCAGTACTCCCCAGGGGAGGAACTATGGCTACACCTTC
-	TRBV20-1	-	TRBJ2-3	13	CSARGLVRNTQYF	TGCAGTGCTAGAGGGCTAGTGAGGAATACGCAGTATTTT
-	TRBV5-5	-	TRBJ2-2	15	CASSPRQINTGELFF	TGTGCCAGCAGCCCCCGACAGATTAACACCGGGGAGCTGTTTTTT
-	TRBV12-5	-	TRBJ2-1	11	CASGFYNEQFF	TGTGCTAGTGGTTTCTACAATGAGCAGTTCTTC
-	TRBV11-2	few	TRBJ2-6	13	CASKSPGANVLTF	TGTGCCAGTAAATCCCCTGGGGCCAACGTCCTGACTTTC
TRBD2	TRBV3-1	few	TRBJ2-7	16	CASSQTSGRAVYEQYF	TGTGCCAGCAGCCAGACTAGCGGGAGGGCCGTGTACGAGCAGTACTTC
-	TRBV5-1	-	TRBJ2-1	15	CASSLEGPRYNEQFF	TGCGCCAGCAGCTTAGAGGGTCCGCGTTACAATGAGCAGTTCTTC
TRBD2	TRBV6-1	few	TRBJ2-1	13	CASSKPGGNEQFF	TGTGCCAGCAGTAAACCGGGGGGTAATGAGCAGTTCTTC
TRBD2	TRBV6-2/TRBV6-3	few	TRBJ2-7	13	CASSRDYSYEQYF	TGTGCCAGCAGTCGGGACTACTCCTACGAGCAGTACTTC